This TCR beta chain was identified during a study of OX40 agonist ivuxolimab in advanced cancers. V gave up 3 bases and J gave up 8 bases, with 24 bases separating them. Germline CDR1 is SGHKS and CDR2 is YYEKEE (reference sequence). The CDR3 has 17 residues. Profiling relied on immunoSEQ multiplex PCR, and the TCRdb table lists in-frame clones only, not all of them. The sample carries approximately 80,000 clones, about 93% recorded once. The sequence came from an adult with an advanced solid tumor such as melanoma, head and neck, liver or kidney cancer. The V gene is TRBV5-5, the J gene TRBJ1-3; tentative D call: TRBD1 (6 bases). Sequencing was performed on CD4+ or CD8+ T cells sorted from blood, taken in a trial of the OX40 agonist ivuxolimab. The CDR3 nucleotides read TGTGCCAGCAGCTCCGGAGCCACAGGGAGGATTGGGGACACCATATATTTT. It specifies CASSSGATGRIGDTIYF.